This T cell receptor (beta chain) was identified in a study of T cell responses to AZD1222 COVID-19 vaccine. V was cut by 2 bases and J by 4 bases, with 11 bases left in between. The CDR3 runs to 15 residues. Per germline, CDR1 MNHEY and CDR2 SVGAGI. Only in-frame clones appear in the TCRdb table, and some are missing; sequencing was by immunoSEQ multiplex PCR. The data hold some 200,000 clones, with roughly 93% observed a single time. This receptor was identified in an adult in good health. The sequenced sample was peripheral blood, obtained on day 0 of AZD1222 vaccination. The chain combines TRBV6-5 with TRBJ2-2; weak D call: TRBD1 (6 bases). The CDR3 loop reads CASSYQGRSTGELFF. CDR3 in DNA: TGTGCCAGCAGTTACCAGGGGCGGTCCACCGGGGAGCTGTTTTTT.